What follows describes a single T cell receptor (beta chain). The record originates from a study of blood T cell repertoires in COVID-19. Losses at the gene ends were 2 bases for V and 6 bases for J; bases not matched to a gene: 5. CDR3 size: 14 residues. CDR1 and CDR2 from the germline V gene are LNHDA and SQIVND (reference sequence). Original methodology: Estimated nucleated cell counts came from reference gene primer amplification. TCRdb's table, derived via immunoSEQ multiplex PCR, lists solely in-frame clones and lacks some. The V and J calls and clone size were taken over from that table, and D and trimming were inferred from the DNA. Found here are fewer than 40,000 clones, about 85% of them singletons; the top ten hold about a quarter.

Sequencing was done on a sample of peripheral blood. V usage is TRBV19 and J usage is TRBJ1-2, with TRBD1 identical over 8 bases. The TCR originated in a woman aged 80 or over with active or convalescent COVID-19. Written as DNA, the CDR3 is TGTGCCAGTAGTATATCAGGGGGCACGGATGGCTACACCTTC. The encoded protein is CASSISGGTDGYTF.